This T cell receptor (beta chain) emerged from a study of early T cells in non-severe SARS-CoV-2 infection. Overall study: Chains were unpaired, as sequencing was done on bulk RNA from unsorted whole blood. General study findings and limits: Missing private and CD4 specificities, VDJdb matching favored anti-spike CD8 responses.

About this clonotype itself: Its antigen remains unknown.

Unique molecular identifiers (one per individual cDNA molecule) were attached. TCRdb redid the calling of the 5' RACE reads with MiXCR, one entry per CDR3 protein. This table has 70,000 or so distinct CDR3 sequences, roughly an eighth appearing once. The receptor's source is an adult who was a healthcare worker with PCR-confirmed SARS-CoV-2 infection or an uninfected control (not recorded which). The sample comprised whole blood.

CDR3: CSVNQGGTDTQYF. DNA for the CDR3: TGCAGCGTTAACCAGGGGGGCACAGATACGCAGTATTTT. The chain has TRBV29-1 and TRBJ2-3, with TRBD1 identical over 7 bases. Germline V lookup: CDR1 SQVTM, CDR2 ANQGSEA. V lost 5 bases and J lost 1; bases outside the gene matches: 3. The CDR3 is 13 amino acids.